These T cell receptor beta chains were read from a single sample in a study of T cell repertoires in aging, cancer and after chemotherapy. One entry per CDR3 protein, called by TCRdb with MiXCR from the multiplex PCR reads. The table includes over 800 distinct CDR3 sequences, around a quarter detected once. Sequenced: blood. The origin of the receptors is a human donor with a solid tumor. Each CDR3 is given with its conserved first and last residue. D genes are given only for firm matches. Clone sizes are shown as once, few or many counts, or a class when the clone is expanded.

>TRBJ1-2|few|TRBD1|TRBV18
CASSPYLGQGGNYGYTF
TGTGCCAGCTCACCTTATTTAGGACAGGGCGGAAACTATGGCTACACCTTC
>TRBJ1-2|medium-sized|NA|TRBV6-5
CASSTRGAPLRYGYTF
TGTGCCAGCAGTACCCGGGGGGCACCACTTCGATATGGCTACACCTTC
>TRBJ2-3|medium-sized|TRBD2|TRBV30
CAWTLGLAGGTDTQYF
TGTGCCTGGACCCTCGGACTAGCGGGGGGCACAGATACGCAGTATTTT
>TRBJ1-2|medium-sized|NA|TRBV12-3/TRBV12-4
CASSLVGDGRPNYGYTF
TGTGCCAGCAGTTTAGTCGGTGACGGTCGGCCGAACTATGGCTACACCTTC
>TRBJ1-4|large|TRBD1|TRBV27
CASRPDRGHEKLFF
TGTGCCAGCAGACCAGACAGGGGGCATGAAAAACTGTTTTTT
>TRBJ1-5|medium-sized|NA|TRBV19
CASSPPWGYQPQHF
TGTGCCAGTAGTCCCCCATGGGGTTATCAGCCCCAGCATTTT
>TRBJ1-2|large|NA|TRBV29-1
CSVSWGSYGYTF
TGCAGCGTTTCTTGGGGTAGCTATGGCTACACCTTC